A single sample is the source of the 20 T cell receptor beta chains below, sequenced in a study of blood T cells in healthy people across ages. Next came a second PCR, run for roughly 7 to 12 cycles, which used a sample-barcoded 5' primer along with a J-beta primer mix. MiXCR was run by TCRdb on the 5' RACE reads, yielding one entry per CDR3 protein. Of some 1.5 million distinct CDR3 sequences listed, approximately 42% are singletons. Sequenced input: blood. The source of these receptors is a woman aged 18-30 years in good health.

CDR3 coding DNA: TGTGCCAGCAGCTTATTATCGTCCTTTTCTGGGGCCAACGTCCTGACTTTC. Translated, it gives CASSLLSSFSGANVLTF. The genes are TRBV7-2 and TRBJ2-6; unclear D gene. CDR1 and CDR2 from the germline V gene are SGHTA and FQGNSA. This CDR3 comprises 17 residues. Trimming removed 2 bases from V and 1 base from J, with 12 bases in between. Drawing the rest from reference TRBV7-2 and TRBJ2-6, the complete variable domain is GAGVSQSPSNKVTEKGKDVELRCDPISGHTALYWYRQSLGQGLEFLIYFQGNSAPDKSGLPSDRFSAERTGGSVSTLTIQRTQQEDSAVYLCASSLLSSFSGANVLTFGAGSRLTVL.

This rearrangement joins TRBV18 to TRBJ1-2; D perhaps matches TRBD1 (6 bases). V shed 3 bases and J shed 2 bases, with 13 bases lying between them. The CDR3 is 15 amino acids. From germline, CDR1 is KGHSH and CDR2 LQKENI. CDR3 nucleotides: TGTGCCAGCTCACCGCCCACAGGGCGAAACTATGGCTACACCTTC. Protein product: CASSPPTGRNYGYTF.

This clonotype was seen a handful of times. V is TRBV20-1 and J is TRBJ1-1; no reliable D call. Germline CDR1 reads DFQATT; CDR2 reads SNEGSKA (reference sequence). There are 11 residues in the CDR3. CDR3 sequence reads: CTGSANTEAFF. DNA of the CDR3: TGCACCGGGTCAGCGAACACTGAAGCTTTCTTT.

The chain employs TRBV2 and TRBJ2-1; TRBD2 matches at 14 bases. Trimming took 8 bases from V and 6 from J; bases not matched to a gene: 9. This CDR3 is 16 amino acids long. The germline gives CDR1 SNHLY, CDR2 FYNNEI. CDR3: CASRRLAGGVGNEQFF. As DNA, the CDR3 is TGTGCCAGCCGAAGACTAGCGGGAGGGGTGGGCAATGAGCAGTTCTTC.

The chain recombines TRBV5-4 with TRBJ2-7, with 7 bases aligning to TRBD2. V dropped 3 bases and J dropped 2; count of bases not matched to a gene: 8. CDR3 length equals 15 residues. Germline CDR1 reads SGHNT; CDR2 reads YYREEE (reference sequence). The CDR3 DNA reads TGTGCCAGCAGCTCGGGAGGAATCGTCCCCTACGAGCAGTACTTC. Protein sequence: CASSSGGIVPYEQYF.

This chain connects TRBV7-6 to TRBJ2-5; D possibly corresponds to TRBD1 (6 bases). The CDR3 has 17 amino acids. Germline V gene sequence: CDR1 SGHVS, CDR2 FNYEAQ. V was trimmed by 7 bases and J by 2 bases, leaving 23 bases between them. CDR3 bases: TGTGCCAGCACCGACAGGCCCTCCTCAGGGAGACAAGAGACCCAGTACTTC. It specifies CASTDRPSSGRQETQYF.

The chain is built from TRBV4-3 and TRBJ2-1; no firm D call. Trimming pared 3 bases from V and 4 bases from J, leaving 13 bases between. Germline V gene sequence: CDR1 LGHNA, CDR2 YSLEER. The CDR3 has 15 amino acids. CDR3 nucleotides: TGCGCCAGCAGCCAGGGCCCTGATGTGTACAATGAGCAGTTCTTC. It codes for CASSQGPDVYNEQFF.

This clonotype was seen a handful of times. The V gene is TRBV5-1, the J gene TRBJ2-3; perhaps TRBD2 as D (5 bases). The CDR3 has 14 residues. Trimming pared 4 bases from V and 1 base from J, leaving 10 bases between. Germline V gene lookup returns CDR1 SGHRS and CDR2 YFSETQ. In DNA, the CDR3 is TGCGCCAGCAGCGCGGGTACGGGCACAGATACGCAGTATTTT. It yields the protein CASSAGTGTDTQYF.

This chain links TRBV12-3 or TRBV12-4 with TRBJ1-2; possible D gene TRBD1, 5 bases. Trimming took 2 bases from V and 7 from J, leaving 14 bases between them. The CDR3 contains 14 residues. CDR3 amino acids: CASSLPWRGFGYTF. The CDR3 DNA is TGTGCCAGCAGTTTACCCTGGAGGGGCTTTGGCTACACCTTC.

This clonotype occurred a few times. This rearrangement joins TRBV27 to TRBJ2-1, with TRBD2 identical over 11 bases. Germline values: CDR1 MNHEY, CDR2 SMNVEV (reference sequence). The CDR3 spans 16 residues. V lost 5 bases and J lost 4; bases outside the gene matches: 7. For the CDR3, the DNA is TGTGCCAGCAGTAAACTAGCGGGAGCCCCTTACAATGAGCAGTTCTTC. Protein product: CASSKLAGAPYNEQFF.

This clonotype was counted only a few times. The chain joins TRBV7-2 to TRBJ2-2; TRBD2 is a possible D gene (9 bases). CDR1 and CDR2 from the germline V gene are SGHTA and FQGNSA. Trimming left V 5 bases short and J 5 bases short, with 18 bases between. CDR3 size: 16 residues. CDR3 amino acids: CASSPSGTGRTGELFF. DNA for the CDR3: TGTGCCAGCAGCCCTAGCGGGACAGGCCGAACCGGGGAGCTGTTTTTT.

V and J are TRBV20-1 and TRBJ2-3; D uncertain. Germline CDR1 reads DFQATT; CDR2 reads SNEGSKA (reference sequence). This CDR3 is built from 13 residues. V was clipped by 5 bases and J by 2 bases, with 11 bases between them. For the CDR3, the DNA is TGCAGTGCTCAGTTGGGGTCCACAGATACGCAGTATTTT. It is translated as CSAQLGSTDTQYF.

This clonotype was counted between two and nine times. V and J are TRBV27 and TRBJ2-3; TRBD1 might be the D (5 bases). CDR1 is MNHEY, CDR2 SMNVEV, per germline (reference sequence). V lost 1 base to trimming and J lost 1 base, with 12 bases between them. The CDR3 sequence is 16 residues long. The CDR3 loop is CASSLLAGKGTDTQYF. Here the CDR3 DNA reads TGTGCCAGCAGTTTATTGGCAGGGAAGGGCACAGATACGCAGTATTTT.

This clonotype was seen a few times. The rearrangement joins TRBV29-1 to TRBJ2-6, with 7 positions matching TRBD2. The germline CDR1 and CDR2 sequences are SQVTM and ANQGSEA. The CDR3 consists of 16 residues. CDR3 region: CSTPAREGSGANVLTF. CDR3 bases: TGCAGTACCCCCGCAAGGGAGGGCTCTGGGGCCAACGTCCTGACTTTC.

This clonotype was detected only a few times. The V call is TRBV2, the J call TRBJ2-3; a possible D gene is TRBD2 (6 bases). Germline CDR1 SNHLY, CDR2 FYNNEI. V was clipped by 8 bases and J by 8 bases, with 14 bases between them. The CDR3 runs to 12 residues. For the CDR3, the DNA is TGTGCCAGCCGGGACTTAGAAATTACGCAGTATTTT. Protein product: CASRDLEITQYF.

This chain connects TRBV9 to TRBJ2-3; 9 bases line up with TRBD2. The V gene end was trimmed by 0 bases and the J gene end by 0 bases; junction bases not matched to a gene: 2. The CDR3 sequence is 16 residues long. The germline CDR1 and CDR2 sequences are SGDLS and YYNGEE. The CDR3 region has the DNA TGTGCCAGCAGCGTAGGGGCGGGGGGGAGCACAGATACGCAGTATTTT. Translated: CASSVGAGGSTDTQYF. Based on the CDR3 plus reference TRBV9 and TRBJ2-3, the full variable domain is DSGVTQTPKHLITATGQRVTLRCSPRSGDLSVYWYQQSLDQGLQFLIQYYNGEERAKGNILERFSAQQFPDLHSELNLSSLELGDSALYFCASSVGAGGSTDTQYFGPGTRLTVL.

The V gene is TRBV27, the J gene TRBJ1-2, with a tentative D call TRBD1 (6 bases). From germline, CDR1 is MNHEY and CDR2 SMNVEV (reference sequence). With 5 bases removed from V and 0 bases from J, the gap between germline ends came to 10 bases. The CDR3 spans 14 residues. The CDR3 nucleotides read TGTGCCAGCAGTCGGACAGCAACTAACTATGGCTACACCTTC. It specifies CASSRTATNYGYTF.

This clonotype was seen only a few times. V gene TRBV3-1 combines with J gene TRBJ2-3; 8 bases map to TRBD2. V was clipped by 1 base and J by 6 bases; unmatched bases: 6. Per the germline V gene, CDR1 is LGHDT and CDR2 is YNNKEL (reference sequence). This CDR3 spans 15 amino acids. The CDR3 region has the DNA TGTGCCAGCAGCCAAGTTAGCGGGGTAGCGGATACGCAGTATTTT. It translates to CASSQVSGVADTQYF.

The chain is built from TRBV20-1 and TRBJ2-1; TRBD2 matches at 9 bases. The DNA end is a closer match to TRBJ2-7, so the J assignment may be wrong. Germline loops: CDR1 DFQATT, CDR2 SNEGSKA (reference sequence). CDR3 length equals 15 residues. As DNA, the CDR3 is TGCAGTGCTAGCTCCGGGACTAGCAGCTACAATGAGCAGTACTTC. Encoded protein: CSASSGTSSYNEQYF.

This rearrangement joins TRBV6-2 or TRBV6-3 to TRBJ1-5, with D perhaps TRBD1 (5 bases). The germline V gene encodes CDR1 MNHEY and CDR2 SVGEGT. The CDR3 has 15 amino acids. Between the trimmed V and J ends, which lost 8 bases and 2 bases, there was a span of 16 bases. CDR3 DNA sequence: TGTGCCAGCGCAGAGGGGCAGGTGCGCAATCAGCCCCAGCATTTT. This sequence encodes CASAEGQVRNQPQHF.